Listed here are 26 T cell receptor beta chains from one sample, sequenced in a study of spatial heterogeneity in lung cancer. Indicated time point: sample taken at primary tumor resection. Sequencing was performed on whole RNA extracted from tumor and nontumor lung tissue, or from frozen PBMC, and the material was left unsorted. TCRdb re-analysed the 5' RACE reads in MiXCR, keeping a single row per CDR3 protein. The sample carries almost 75,000 distinct CDR3 sequences, 13% recorded once. The sample consisted of PBMCs, taken at surgery. The receptor source for this set is a male donor with early-stage non-small cell lung cancer.

The rearrangement joins TRBV20-1 to TRBJ1-3; unclear D gene. Trimming stripped 0 bases from V and 3 bases from J, with 12 bases between. The CDR3 runs 15 residues. CDR1 is DFQATT, CDR2 SNEGSKA, per germline (reference sequence). CDR3 in amino acids: CSARDSGRFGNTIYF. CDR3 nucleotides: TGCAGTGCTAGAGATAGTGGGCGGTTTGGAAACACCATATATTTT.

V gene TRBV20-1 combines with J gene TRBJ2-5; D remains ambiguous. Trimming took off 6 bases at V and 5 bases at J, with 13 bases between the two ends. Germline lookup yields CDR1 DFQATT and CDR2 SNEGSKA (reference sequence). The CDR3 loop spans 12 amino acids. CDR3 DNA sequence: TGCAGTGCCGGGTTGCAGCCGGAGACCCAGTACTTC. It translates to CSAGLQPETQYF.

This clonotype was counted many times. The V and J genes are TRBV7-2 and TRBJ2-1; possibly TRBD2 for D (6 bases). This CDR3 comprises 15 residues. Deletions cut 3 bases from V and 1 base from J, with 10 bases between. The germline V gene has CDR1 SGHTA and CDR2 FQGNSA. CDR3 sequence (DNA): TGTGCCAGCAGCTTCTTGGGAGGTTCCTACAATGAGCAGTTCTTC. Translation gives CASSFLGGSYNEQFF.

This clonotype was detected many times. The chain recombines TRBV28 with TRBJ2-3, with TRBD2 matching over 9 bases. The ends lost 3 bases at V and 6 bases at J; junction bases unmatched: 7. Germline loops: CDR1 MDHEN, CDR2 SYDVKM. The CDR3 length is 15 residues. The CDR3 DNA sequence: TGTGCCAGCAGTTTTACGGCGGGAGGGAGGGATACGCAGTATTTT. Residues: CASSFTAGGRDTQYF.

The chain recombines TRBV24-1 with TRBJ2-3; 8 bases are shared with TRBD2. This CDR3 is 16 amino acids long. Germline loops: CDR1 KGHDR, CDR2 SFDVKD. J gave up 2 bases and V 2 bases, and 5 bases lay outside the gene matches. CDR3 sequence reads: CATSDSSGLYTDTQYF. For the CDR3, the DNA is TGTGCCACCAGTGATTCTAGCGGGCTCTACACAGATACGCAGTATTTT.

In this sample, this clonotype turned up a few times. This chain uses TRBV7-9 with TRBJ1-4; D is perhaps TRBD1 (6 bases). Trimming removed 5 bases from V and 8 bases from J, with 15 bases in between. Per germline, CDR1 SEHNR and CDR2 FQNEAQ (reference sequence). This CDR3 has 14 amino acids. The CDR3 spells CASSLMGGQEKLFF. The CDR3, as DNA: TGTGCCAGCAGCCTCATGGGGGGGCAGGAAAAACTGTTTTTT.

Concerning this clonotype itself: A much larger clone differs by one base, so this may be a read error. This chain joins TRBV11-2 and TRBJ2-2; 7 bases fit TRBD2. Per the germline V gene, CDR1 is SGHAT and CDR2 is FQNNGV. V shed 6 bases, J shed 8 bases, and the junction held 15 bases outside the gene matches. The CDR3 is 16 amino acids. For the CDR3, the DNA is TGTGCCAGCAGGTTACATCCGGTGGGAGGGCCTGGGGAGCTGTTTTTT. It translates to CASRLHPVGGPGELFF.

In its sample, this clonotype was seen many times. The rearrangement joins TRBV29-1 to TRBJ2-2; unclear D gene. The V end lost 7 bases, the J end lost 0 bases, and 12 bases lay between the germline ends. CDR3 length: 14 residues. Germline assignment: CDR1 SQVTM and CDR2 ANQGSEA. The CDR3 here is CSARSGPNTGELFF. The DNA for the CDR3 is TGCAGCGCGAGGTCCGGCCCGAACACCGGGGAGCTGTTTTTT.

This clonotype was detected only a few times. For the CDR3, the DNA is TGTGCCAGCAGCCCCCCGGAATACCAAGAGACCCAGTACTTC. Its translation: CASSPPEYQETQYF. This chain joins TRBV3-1 and TRBJ2-5; D gene uncertain. This CDR3 contains 14 residues. The germline gives CDR1 LGHDT, CDR2 YNNKEL (reference sequence). V gave up 4 bases and J gave up 0 bases, with 9 bases separating them.

The rearrangement joins TRBV19 to TRBJ2-2, with TRBD2 as a possible D gene (6 bases). CDR1 LNHDA and CDR2 SQIVND come from the germline V gene (reference sequence). The CDR3 is made up of 16 amino acids. V was pared by 5 bases and J by 6 bases, with 19 bases between. CDR3 DNA: TGTGCCAGTAGTCCCCTCCTCCTAGCGAGGGCCGGGGAGCTGTTTTTT. Its protein product is CASSPLLLARAGELFF.

The V and J genes are TRBV12-3 or TRBV12-4 and TRBJ2-2, with TRBD2 matching 7 bases. The CDR3 is made up of 15 amino acids. V gave up 3 bases and J gave up 4 bases; unmatched junction bases: 5. CDR3 sequence (DNA): TGTGCCAGCAGTTTCTCAGCGGGATCCACCGGGGAGCTGTTTTTT. Translation gives CASSFSAGSTGELFF.

In this sample, this clonotype turned up many times. The chain carries TRBV7-2 and TRBJ2-3; TRBD2 agrees at 14 bases. V gave up 5 bases and J gave up 6 bases; unmatched junction bases: 7. Germline V CDR1 and CDR2: SGHTA, FQGNSA. There are 16 residues in the CDR3. CDR3 sequence (DNA): TGTGCCAGCAGCCCTTCGGGACTAGCGGGAGCGGATACGCAGTATTTT. Protein product: CASSPSGLAGADTQYF.

This clonotype was counted at least ten times. J is TRBJ2-1 and V is TRBV20-1; 11 bases fit TRBD2. The CDR3 sequence is 15 residues long. Germline V gives CDR1 DFQATT, CDR2 SNEGSKA (reference sequence). J gave up 3 bases and V 5 bases, and 6 bases lay outside the gene matches. The DNA for the CDR3 is TGCAGTGCTCCCCCCGGGACTAGCGGCTACAATGAGCAGTTCTTC. Its protein product is CSAPPGTSGYNEQFF.

The chain couples TRBV5-1 to TRBJ2-3, with a possible D match to TRBD1 (5 bases). The CDR3 loop spans 16 amino acids. Trimming cost V 0 bases and J 3 bases, with 14 bases left between them. The germline V gene has CDR1 SGHRS and CDR2 YFSETQ. CDR3 nucleotides: TGCGCCAGCAGCTTGGTAGGGGCCGGTTCGACAGATACGCAGTATTTT. This sequence encodes CASSLVGAGSTDTQYF.

In its sample, this clonotype was seen a few times. This CDR3 reads CASSLHTGPNYGYTF. The CDR3, as DNA: TGTGCCAGCAGCTTACATACAGGACCCAACTATGGCTACACCTTC. The chain couples TRBV11-2 to TRBJ1-2; weak D call: TRBD1 (5 bases). Deletions cut 2 bases from V and 2 bases from J, with 12 bases between. The CDR3 totals 15 residues. Germline CDR1 and CDR2: SGHAT and FQNNGV. The full variable domain, in which reference TRBV11-2 and TRBJ1-2 provide the parts outside the CDR3, is EAGVAQSPRYKIIEKRQSVAFWCNPISGHATLYWYQQILGQGPKLLIQFQNNGVVDDSQLPKDRFSAERLKGVDSTLKIQPAKLEDSAVYLCASSLHTGPNYGYTFGSGTRLTVV.

The CDR3 spells CASSLPPALGTQYF. In nucleotides, the CDR3 is TGTGCCAGCAGCTTACCCCCCGCGTTGGGGACCCAGTACTTC. The rearrangement uses TRBV7-9 and TRBJ2-5; D gene unclear. The CDR3 has 14 residues. Germline loops: CDR1 SEHNR, CDR2 FQNEAQ (reference sequence). Trimming stripped 2 bases from V and 7 bases from J, with 14 bases between.

Here the CDR3 DNA reads TGTGCCAGCAGCCTTCAGAGGTTCCACGAGCAGTACTTC. It specifies CASSLQRFHEQYF. The V call is TRBV14, the J call TRBJ2-7; D is undetermined. The CDR3 is 13 residues long. CDR1 and CDR2 from the germline V gene are SGHDN and FVKESK. V lost 4 bases and J 5 bases, leaving 12 bases between the germline ends.

At least ten counts were recorded for this clonotype. The rearrangement uses TRBV5-4 and TRBJ2-1, with no clear D. The CDR3 extends over 14 amino acids. Deletions cut 0 bases from V and 6 bases from J, with 10 bases between. Germline CDR1 reads SGHNT; CDR2 reads YYREEE (reference sequence). In nucleotides, the CDR3 is TGTGCCAGCAGCTTGGGCCTAGTGGCCAATGAGCAGTTCTTC. Translating it yields CASSLGLVANEQFF.

Only a few counts were recorded for this clonotype. The chain combines TRBV2 with TRBJ1-5, with D possibly TRBD1 on 6 matching bases. V was cut by 4 bases and J by 2 bases, with 18 bases left in between. Germline V lookup: CDR1 SNHLY, CDR2 FYNNEI. The CDR3 has 17 residues. Written as DNA, the CDR3 is TGTGCCAGCAGTGCCCCCGGCGGGGGCGCGGGCAATCAGCCCCAGCATTTT. This gives the protein CASSAPGGGAGNQPQHF.

This clonotype was observed many times. The chain joins TRBV27 to TRBJ2-7; 9 bases fit TRBD1. The V gene end was trimmed by 5 bases and the J gene end by 3 bases; junction bases not matched to a gene: 8. Per germline, CDR1 MNHEY and CDR2 SMNVEV (reference sequence). This CDR3 spans 15 amino acids. The CDR3 sequence is CASSPGTGLVYEQYF. The DNA for the CDR3 is TGTGCCAGCAGTCCCGGGACAGGGCTTGTCTACGAGCAGTACTTC.

This clonotype was counted ten times or more. V gene TRBV7-9 combines with J gene TRBJ2-1, with 9 bases identical to TRBD2. Germline CDR1 and CDR2: SEHNR and FQNEAQ (reference sequence). J gave up 4 bases and V 2 bases, and 0 bases lay outside the gene matches. There are 14 residues in the CDR3. In DNA, the CDR3 is TGTGCCAGCAGCTTACTAGCGGGGTACAATGAGCAGTTCTTC. Translating gives CASSLLAGYNEQFF.

V is TRBV18 and J is TRBJ2-1, with TRBD2 identical over 15 bases. The CDR3 covers 18 residues. V dropped 4 bases and J dropped 8; count of bases not matched to a gene: 12. Germline CDR1 and CDR2: KGHSH and LQKENI. Here the CDR3 DNA reads TGTGCCAGCTCACTTATCTCACCGGGACTAGCGGGAGGCGATGAGCAGTTCTTC. Amino acid sequence: CASSLISPGLAGGDEQFF. Supplemented by reference TRBV18 and TRBJ2-1, the full variable domain reads NAGVMQNPRHLVRRRGQEARLRCSPMKGHSHVYWYRQLPEEGLKFMVYLQKENIIDESGMPKERFSAEFPKEGPSILRIQQVVRGDSAAYFCASSLISPGLAGGDEQFFGPGTRLTVL.

The CDR3 coding sequence is TGTGCCAGCAGCTTGAGGAAGGAGACCGGGGAGCTGTTTTTT. This codes for CASSLRKETGELFF. This chain links TRBV5-4 with TRBJ2-2, with D hard to call. Trimming shortened V by 1 base and J by 5 bases, and 9 bases separated the two germline ends. This CDR3 has 14 residues. Germline CDR1 SGHNT, CDR2 YYREEE (reference sequence). Full variable domain (outside the CDR3, taken from reference TRBV5-4 and TRBJ2-2): ETGVTQSPTHLIKTRGQQVTLRCSSQSGHNTVSWYQQALGQGPQFIFQYYREEENGRGNFPPRFSGLQFPNYSSELNVNALELDDSALYLCASSLRKETGELFFGEGSRLTVL.

The genes are TRBV7-8 and TRBJ2-2, with 9 bases identical to TRBD2. Germline CDR1 is SGHVS and CDR2 is FQNEAQ. The J segment lost 0 bases and the V segment lost 5 bases, leaving 13 bases of the junction unmatched. This CDR3 is 19 amino acids long. The CDR3 sequence is CASSPPLRLAGPNTGELFF. CDR3 bases: TGTGCCAGCAGCCCCCCTCTGAGGCTAGCGGGGCCGAACACCGGGGAGCTGTTTTTT.

Points on this clonotype: One base away lies a much larger clone, so this may be a sequencing read error. The J gene is TRBJ2-3, the V gene TRBV29-1; perhaps TRBD1 as D (6 bases). With 5 bases removed from V and 4 bases from J, the gap between germline ends came to 13 bases. The CDR3 loop spans 13 amino acids. CDR1 and CDR2 (germline): SQVTM, ANQGSEA. The chain's CDR3 is CSVTGFRPDTQYF. DNA for the CDR3: TGCAGCGTTACAGGGTTTAGACCAGATACGCAGTATTTT.

This clonotype was recorded a few times. This sequence joins TRBV9 and TRBJ2-3, with D hard to call. CDR1 and CDR2 (germline): SGDLS, YYNGEE. The CDR3 extends over 14 amino acids. The V end lost 2 bases, the J end lost 1 base, and 8 bases lay between the germline ends. Here the CDR3 DNA reads TGTGCCAGCAGCGTTTTGGACCGCACAGATACGCAGTATTTT. It specifies CASSVLDRTDTQYF.